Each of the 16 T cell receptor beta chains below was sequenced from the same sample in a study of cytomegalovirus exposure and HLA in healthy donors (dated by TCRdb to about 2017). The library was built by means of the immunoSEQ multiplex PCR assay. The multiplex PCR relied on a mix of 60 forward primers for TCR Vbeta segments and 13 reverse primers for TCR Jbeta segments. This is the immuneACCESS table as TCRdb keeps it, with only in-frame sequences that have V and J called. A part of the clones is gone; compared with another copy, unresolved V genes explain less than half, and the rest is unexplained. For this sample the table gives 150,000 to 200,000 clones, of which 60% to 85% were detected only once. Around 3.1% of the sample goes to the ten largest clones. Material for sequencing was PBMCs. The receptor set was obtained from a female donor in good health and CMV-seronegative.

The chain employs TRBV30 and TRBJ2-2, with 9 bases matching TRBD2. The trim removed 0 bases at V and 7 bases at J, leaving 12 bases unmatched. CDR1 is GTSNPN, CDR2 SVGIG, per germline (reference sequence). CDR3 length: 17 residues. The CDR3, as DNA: TGTGCCTGGAGTGTCCCGCGGGAGGGCCTCTTTGGCGGGGAGCTGTTTTTT. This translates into CAWSVPREGLFGGELFF.

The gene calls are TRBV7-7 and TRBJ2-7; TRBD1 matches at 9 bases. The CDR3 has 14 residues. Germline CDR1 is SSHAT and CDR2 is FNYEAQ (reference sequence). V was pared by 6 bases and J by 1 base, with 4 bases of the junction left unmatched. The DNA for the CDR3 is TGTGCCAGCAGTCACGGACAGGGGTCCTACGAGCAGTACTTC. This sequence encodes CASSHGQGSYEQYF.

This CDR3 reads CASSLEEVQGLRGQYF. The CDR3 nucleotides are TGTGCCAGCAGCTTGGAGGAGGTACAGGGGCTTCGTGGGCAGTACTTC. The gene calls are TRBV5-5 and TRBJ2-7, with TRBD1 matching over 7 bases. In germline, CDR1 is SGHKS, CDR2 YYEKEE (reference sequence). The CDR3 is 16 amino acids. The V segment lost 0 bases and the J segment 9 bases; nucleotides outside the gene matches: 15.

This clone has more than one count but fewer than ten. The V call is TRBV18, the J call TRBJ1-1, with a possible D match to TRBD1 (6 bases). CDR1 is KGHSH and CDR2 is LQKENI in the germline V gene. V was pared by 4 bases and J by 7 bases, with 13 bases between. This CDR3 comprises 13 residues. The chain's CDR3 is CASSQDSEIEAFF. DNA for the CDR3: TGTGCCAGCTCACAGGACAGTGAAATTGAAGCTTTCTTT.

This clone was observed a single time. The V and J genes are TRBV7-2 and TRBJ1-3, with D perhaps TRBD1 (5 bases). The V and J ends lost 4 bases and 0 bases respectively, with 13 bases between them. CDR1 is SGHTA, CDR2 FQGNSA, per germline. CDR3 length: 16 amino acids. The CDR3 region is CASSYGASSSGNTIYF. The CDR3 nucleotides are TGTGCCAGCAGCTATGGGGCCAGCAGCTCTGGAAACACCATATATTTT.

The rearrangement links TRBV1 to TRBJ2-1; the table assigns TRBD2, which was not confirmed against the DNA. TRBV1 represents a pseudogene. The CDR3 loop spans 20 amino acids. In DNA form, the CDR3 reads TGCACCAGCAGCTCGCGGGGCGGACTAGCGGGAGGACGGGCCGACAATGAGCAGTTCTTC. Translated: CTSSSRGGLAGGRADNEQFF.

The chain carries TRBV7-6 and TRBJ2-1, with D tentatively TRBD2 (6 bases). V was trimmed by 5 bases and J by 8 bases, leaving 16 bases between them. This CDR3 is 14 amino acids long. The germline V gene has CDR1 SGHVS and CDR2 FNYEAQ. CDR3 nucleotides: TGTGCCAGCAGCGCCGGGGGATCGGGTTATGAGCAGTTCTTC. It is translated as CASSAGGSGYEQFF.

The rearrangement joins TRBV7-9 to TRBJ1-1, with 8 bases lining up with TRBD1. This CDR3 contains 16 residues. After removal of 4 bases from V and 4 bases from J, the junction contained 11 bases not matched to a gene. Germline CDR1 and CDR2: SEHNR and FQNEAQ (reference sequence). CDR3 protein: CASSSKTGATGTEAFF. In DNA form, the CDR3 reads TGTGCCAGCAGCTCCAAGACAGGGGCGACTGGCACTGAAGCTTTCTTT.

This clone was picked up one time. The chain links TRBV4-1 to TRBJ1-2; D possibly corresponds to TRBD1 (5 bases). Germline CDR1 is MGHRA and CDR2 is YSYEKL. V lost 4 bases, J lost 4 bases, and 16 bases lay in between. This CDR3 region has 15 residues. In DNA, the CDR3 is TGCGCCAGCAGCCGAAGCGTGACAGCCTCCTATGGCTACACCTTC. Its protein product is CASSRSVTASYGYTF.

CDR3 sequence (DNA): TGTGCCAGCACGGGGAGGGCGGGCACCGGGGAGCTGTTTTTT. It specifies CASTGRAGTGELFF. The chain uses TRBV6-1 and TRBJ2-2, with 7 positions matching TRBD2. CDR1 and CDR2 (germline): MNHNS, SASEGT. V lost 7 bases, J lost 4 bases, and 6 bases stayed unmatched. The CDR3 is 14 residues long.

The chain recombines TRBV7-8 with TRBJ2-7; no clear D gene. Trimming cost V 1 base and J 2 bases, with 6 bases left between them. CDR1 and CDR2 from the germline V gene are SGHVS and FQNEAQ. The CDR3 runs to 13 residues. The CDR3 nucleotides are TGTGCCAGCAGCTTAGTCAGGCCCTACGAGCAGTACTTC. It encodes CASSLVRPYEQYF.

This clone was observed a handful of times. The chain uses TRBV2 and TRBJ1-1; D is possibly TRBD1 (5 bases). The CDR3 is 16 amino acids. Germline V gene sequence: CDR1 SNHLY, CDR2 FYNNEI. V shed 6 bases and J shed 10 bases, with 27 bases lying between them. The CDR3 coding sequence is TGTGCCAGCAGGGAATCCCCTACAGGAACGTTCGTCAGAGCTTTCTTT. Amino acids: CASRESPTGTFVRAFF.

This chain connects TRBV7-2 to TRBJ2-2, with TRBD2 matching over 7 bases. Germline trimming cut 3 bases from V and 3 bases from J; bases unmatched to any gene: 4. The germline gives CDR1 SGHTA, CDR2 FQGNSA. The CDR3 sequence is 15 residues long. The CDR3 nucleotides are TGTGCCAGCAGCTTGGCGGGAGTGGACACCGGGGAGCTGTTTTTT. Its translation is CASSLAGVDTGELFF.

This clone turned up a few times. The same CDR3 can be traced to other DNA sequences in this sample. CDR3 bases: TGTGCCAGCAGCTCGGGCACCGGGGAGCTGTTTTTT. Amino acids: CASSSGTGELFF. The chain employs TRBV7-9 and TRBJ2-2, with D hard to call. Germline CDR1 reads SEHNR; CDR2 reads FQNEAQ (reference sequence). Trimming removed 4 bases from V and 4 bases from J, with 4 bases in between. The CDR3 covers 12 residues.

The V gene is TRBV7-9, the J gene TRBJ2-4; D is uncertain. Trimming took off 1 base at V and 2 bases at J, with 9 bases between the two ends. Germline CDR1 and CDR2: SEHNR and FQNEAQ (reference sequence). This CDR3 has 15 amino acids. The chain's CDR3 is CASSLGTGSKNIQYF. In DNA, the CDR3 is TGTGCCAGCAGCTTAGGTACGGGTTCCAAAAACATTCAGTACTTC.

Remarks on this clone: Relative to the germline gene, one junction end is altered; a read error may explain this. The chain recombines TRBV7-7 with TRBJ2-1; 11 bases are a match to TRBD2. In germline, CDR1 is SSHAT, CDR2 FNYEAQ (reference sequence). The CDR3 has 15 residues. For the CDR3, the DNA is TGTGCTAGCAGCTCCCTAGCGGGAGGAACAAATGAGCAGTTCTTC. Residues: CASSSLAGGTNEQFF.